Presented here are 9 T cell receptor beta chains from one specimen sequenced in a study of shared clonotypes between healthy human individuals. Sequencing was performed with immunoSEQ multiplex PCR; in TCRdb, only in-frame clones are kept and a portion is missing. Of over 400,000 clones detected, over 75% appear once; the ten largest clones hold over 9.5%. The source material was PBMCs. The receptor source for this set is a woman aged 40 to 55 in good health. Some clones in this sample may be carry-over from other donors' samples.

This sequence joins TRBV7-9 and TRBJ1-5, with D unresolved. Germline CDR1 reads SEHNR; CDR2 reads FQNEAQ (reference sequence). The V gene lost 4 bases and the J gene lost 5 bases, with 6 bases spanning the gap. The CDR3 has 12 residues. The CDR3 nucleotides are TGTGCCAGCAGCTATGGGGATCAGCCCCAGCATTTT. Translation gives CASSYGDQPQHF.

A word on this clone: With only one base between it and a far larger clone, this is likely a read error. The same CDR3 is also encoded by other DNA sequences in this sample. This sequence joins TRBV4-1 and TRBJ1-1; TRBD1 is a possible D gene (5 bases). Per the germline V gene, CDR1 is MGHRA and CDR2 is YSYEKL. V was trimmed by 1 base and J by 2 bases, leaving 11 bases between them. The CDR3 runs to 15 residues. The CDR3 coding sequence is TGCGCCAGCAGCCAAGGCCTTACAGGTAACACTGAAGCTTTCTTT. Its protein is CASSQGLTGNTEAFF.

The chain links TRBV29-1 to TRBJ1-1; 8 bases match TRBD1. The V segment lost 6 bases and the J segment 1 base; nucleotides outside the gene matches: 4. Germline assignment: CDR1 SQVTM and CDR2 ANQGSEA. This CDR3 contains 13 residues. The CDR3 sequence is CSVAQGGNTEAFF. CDR3 DNA: TGCAGCGTCGCACAGGGGGGGAACACTGAAGCTTTCTTT.

The J gene is TRBJ1-5, the V gene TRBV4-1; perhaps TRBD1 as D (5 bases). The germline V and J ends were trimmed by 3 bases and 2 bases, with 11 bases remaining between them. Looked up from germline, CDR1 is MGHRA and CDR2 is YSYEKL. This CDR3 region has 15 residues. CDR3 in amino acids: CASSHRVGGNQPQHF. In DNA form, the CDR3 reads TGCGCCAGCAGCCACAGGGTGGGGGGCAATCAGCCCCAGCATTTT.

The chain links TRBV19 to TRBJ2-3; possibly TRBD1 or TRBD2 for D (5 bases each). The CDR3 runs 16 residues. With 7 bases removed from V and 6 bases from J, the gap between germline ends came to 23 bases. CDR1 is LNHDA and CDR2 is SQIVND in the germline V gene (reference sequence). CDR3 DNA sequence: TGTGCCAGTACCACAACATGGGACCGGAGTAGCGATACGCAGTATTTT. This translates into CASTTTWDRSSDTQYF.

The chain recombines TRBV4-2 with TRBJ2-7, with TRBD2 matching 8 bases. J gave up 2 bases and V 1 base, and 7 bases lay outside the gene matches. The CDR3 length is 16 residues. The germline gives CDR1 LGHNA, CDR2 YNFKEQ. Here the CDR3 DNA reads TGTGCCAGCAGCCAAGGAGTTAGCGGGGTTACCTACGAGCAGTACTTC. Translating gives CASSQGVSGVTYEQYF.

This clone was detected a few times. This probably arose from a read error, given a far larger clone one base away. The sample contains more than one DNA sequence encoding this CDR3. The chain uses TRBV11-1 and TRBJ1-1; D is unclear. CDR1 is SGHAT and CDR2 is FQDESV in the germline V gene (reference sequence). This CDR3 region has 12 residues. Trimming pared 3 bases from V and 6 bases from J, leaving 8 bases between. DNA of the CDR3: TGTGCCAGCAGCTTTGATAGGGCTGAAGCTTTCTTT. Its protein product is CASSFDRAEAFF. Full variable domain (rest looked up from reference TRBV11-1 and TRBJ1-1): EAEVAQSPRYKITEKSQAVAFWCDPISGHATLYWYRQILGQGPELLVQFQDESVVDDSQLPKDRFSAERLKGVDSTLKIQPAELGDSAMYLCASSFDRAEAFFGQGTRLTVV.

This sequence joins TRBV30 and TRBJ2-5, with D tentatively TRBD2 (5 bases). The CDR3 has 11 residues. Germline CDR1 is GTSNPN and CDR2 is SVGIG (reference sequence). The ends were cut back, 0 bases at V and 14 bases at J, with 13 bases in the middle. The CDR3 sequence: CAWSVEGGGYF. In nucleotides, the CDR3 is TGTGCCTGGAGTGTAGAGGGCGGCGGATACTTC. Based on the CDR3 plus reference TRBV30 and TRBJ2-5, the full variable domain is SQTIHQWPATLVQPVGSPLSLECTVEGTSNPNLYWYRQAAGRGLQLLFYSVGIGQISSEVPQNLSASRPQDRQFILSSKKLLLSDSGFYLCAWSVEGGGYFGPGTRLLVL.

With regard to this clone: It differs at one base from a far larger clone, so likely a read error. The gene calls are TRBV2 and TRBJ2-7; no clear D gene. There are 12 residues in the CDR3. Germline values: CDR1 SNHLY, CDR2 FYNNEI. The CDR3 loop reads CVSSDVGIEQYF. The CDR3 DNA follows: TGTGTCAGCAGTGATGTGGGGATCGAGCAGTACTTC.